These 31 T cell receptor beta chains were sequenced from one sample in a study of siplizumab effects on memory and regulatory T cells. Sequencing was performed with immunoSEQ multiplex PCR; in TCRdb, only in-frame clones are kept and a portion is missing. Seen here are more than 90,000 clones, around 90% observed once, and the top ten hold 12%. The sequencing input was non-Treg CD4+ T cells sorted from blood. The receptors were sampled from a human donor in good health.

The chain recombines TRBV6-6 with TRBJ1-4, with a weak D call TRBD1 (6 bases). The germline CDR1 and CDR2 sequences are MNHNY and SVGAGI (reference sequence). This CDR3 region has 16 residues. The ends were cut back, 5 bases at V and 4 bases at J, with 17 bases in the middle. The CDR3 loop reads CASSRTTGPINEKLFF. The CDR3 coding sequence is TGTGCCAGCAGTCGAACCACAGGGCCTATTAATGAAAAACTGTTTTTT.

This clone was seen just once. The chain joins TRBV6-1 to TRBJ2-7, with 9 bases that match TRBD1. This CDR3 spans 15 amino acids. In germline, CDR1 is MNHNS, CDR2 SASEGT. Germline trimming cut 2 bases from V and 6 bases from J; bases unmatched to any gene: 8. The DNA for the CDR3 is TGTGCCAGCAGTGAATATCGGGACAGGGTGGCCGAGCAGTACTTC. Residues: CASSEYRDRVAEQYF.

The gene calls are TRBV18 and TRBJ2-6; D remains unclear. CDR3 length: 15 amino acids. Germline V CDR1 and CDR2: KGHSH, LQKENI. Trimming left V 2 bases short and J 0 bases short, with 5 bases between. CDR3 amino acids: CASSPTRSGANVLTF. The CDR3 DNA reads TGTGCCAGCTCACCAACACGCTCTGGGGCCAACGTCCTGACTTTC.

This chain joins TRBV18 and TRBJ1-3; D is perhaps TRBD1 (5 bases). Trimming took off 3 bases at V and 2 bases at J, with 14 bases between the two ends. CDR3 length: 16 residues. The germline V gene encodes CDR1 KGHSH and CDR2 LQKENI. Here the CDR3 reads CASSPNVGTAGNTIYF. Here the CDR3 DNA reads TGTGCCAGCTCACCGAACGTCGGGACCGCTGGAAACACCATATATTTT.

The chain carries TRBV19 and TRBJ2-7; D might be TRBD1 (5 bases). CDR1 and CDR2 (germline): LNHDA, SQIVND (reference sequence). CDR3 length equals 11 residues. The germline V and J ends were trimmed by 5 bases and 8 bases, with 10 bases remaining between them. CDR3 region: CASSPQGKQYF. The DNA for the CDR3 is TGTGCCAGTAGTCCCCAGGGTAAGCAGTACTTC.

This chain links TRBV6-1 with TRBJ2-7, with TRBD2 as a possible D gene (6 bases). This CDR3 region has 14 residues. V dropped 8 bases and J dropped 3 bases, with 17 bases sitting between them. CDR1 is MNHNS, CDR2 SASEGT, per germline. In DNA, the CDR3 is TGTGCCAGCGGGACTTGGACGGACTACTACGAGCAGTACTTC. Its translation: CASGTWTDYYEQYF.

The chain uses TRBV7-8 and TRBJ2-1, with D hard to call. The germline V gene encodes CDR1 SGHVS and CDR2 FQNEAQ. V dropped 1 base and J dropped 3 bases, with 10 bases sitting between them. This CDR3 comprises 15 residues. For the CDR3, the DNA is TGTGCCAGCAGCTTAGTATTGCCTGGCTACAATGAGCAGTTCTTC. This codes for CASSLVLPGYNEQFF.

The V and J genes are TRBV29-1 and TRBJ1-2, with D maybe TRBD1 (6 bases). CDR3 length: 16 amino acids. Germline loops: CDR1 SQVTM, CDR2 ANQGSEA. Trimming left V 4 bases short and J 0 bases short, with 18 bases between. The CDR3 coding sequence is TGCAGCGTTGGGGGGCGAGGGTCGCGAGCTAACTATGGCTACACCTTC. Protein product: CSVGGRGSRANYGYTF.

This clone was observed a single time. This chain's CDR3 is CASSPKSGTSGYNEQFF. CDR3 nucleotides: TGCGCCAGCAGCCCTAAATCCGGGACTAGCGGATACAATGAGCAGTTCTTC. The gene calls are TRBV5-1 and TRBJ2-1; TRBD2 matches 11 bases. This CDR3 has 17 amino acids. The germline V gene has CDR1 SGHRS and CDR2 YFSETQ. V gave up 4 bases and J gave up 4 bases; unmatched junction bases: 10.

This clone was counted a single time. CDR3: CASSLGGAHSGNTIYF. In nucleotides, the CDR3 is TGTGCCAGCAGCTTAGGTGGGGCTCACTCTGGAAACACCATATATTTT. The rearrangement joins TRBV7-9 to TRBJ1-3, with D maybe TRBD1 (5 bases). CDR3 length equals 16 residues. CDR1 is SEHNR, CDR2 FQNEAQ, per germline (reference sequence). V was shortened by 1 base and J by 0 bases, with 10 bases between the two germline ends. The whole variable domain, filled in from reference TRBV7-9 and TRBJ1-3, reads DTGVSQNPRHKITKRGQNVTFRCDPISEHNRLYWYRQTLGQGPEFLTYFQNEAQLEKSRLLSDRFSAERPKGSFSTLEIQRTEQGDSAMYLCASSLGGAHSGNTIYFGEGSWLTVV.

This clone has more than one count but fewer than ten. The rearrangement joins TRBV7-8 to TRBJ2-7; the match to TRBD2 covers 15 bases. The V gene's germline CDR1 is SGHVS and CDR2 FQNEAQ. The CDR3 runs 18 residues. The junction had 12 bases not matched to a gene; V was cut back by 5 bases and J by 4 bases. CDR3 sequence reads: CASSKGLAGGGGNYEQYF. The CDR3 nucleotides are TGTGCCAGCAGCAAGGGACTAGCGGGAGGAGGTGGCAATTACGAGCAGTACTTC.

The rearrangement uses TRBV7-9 and TRBJ1-6; D gene unclear. The V gene lost 1 base and the J gene lost 8 bases, with 6 bases spanning the gap. CDR1 SEHNR and CDR2 FQNEAQ come from the germline V gene (reference sequence). This CDR3 is 13 amino acids long. The CDR3 coding sequence is TGTGCCAGCAGCTTAGACCGCGATTCACCCCTCCACTTT. Its translation: CASSLDRDSPLHF.

V usage is TRBV28 and J usage is TRBJ2-6; D might be TRBD1 or TRBD2, each matching 5 bases. The CDR3 consists of 18 residues. From germline, CDR1 is MDHEN and CDR2 SYDVKM. Between the trimmed V and J ends, which lost 7 bases and 2 bases, there was a span of 21 bases. The CDR3 region is CASNSLGDPRAGANVLTF. CDR3 DNA sequence: TGTGCCAGCAACTCCCTGGGGGACCCCCGCGCTGGGGCCAACGTCCTGACTTTC.

The chain uses TRBV7-2 and TRBJ2-2, with 8 bases matching TRBD2. This CDR3 spans 19 amino acids. The J segment lost 1 base and the V segment lost 2 bases, leaving 12 bases of the junction unmatched. Germline CDR1 reads SGHTA; CDR2 reads FQGNSA. The CDR3 is CASSLRNGLARRNTGELFF. As DNA, the CDR3 is TGTGCCAGCAGCTTAAGGAACGGACTAGCAAGGAGGAACACCGGGGAGCTGTTTTTT.

V gene TRBV18 combines with J gene TRBJ2-3; the D gene is possibly TRBD2 (6 bases). This CDR3 is built from 16 residues. With 5 bases removed from V and 4 bases from J, the gap between germline ends came to 19 bases. Germline loops: CDR1 KGHSH, CDR2 LQKENI. In DNA, the CDR3 is TGTGCCAGCTCAACTTTCTCCCGGGAGCTCGCAGATACGCAGTATTTT. Protein sequence: CASSTFSRELADTQYF. The complete variable domain, with remaining parts taken from reference TRBV18 and TRBJ2-3, reads NAGVMQNPRHLVRRRGQEARLRCSPMKGHSHVYWYRQLPEEGLKFMVYLQKENIIDESGMPKERFSAEFPKEGPSILRIQQVVRGDSAAYFCASSTFSRELADTQYFGPGTRLTVL.

The chain uses TRBV5-1 and TRBJ2-1; D is perhaps TRBD2 (6 bases). Between the trimmed V and J ends, which lost 6 bases and 7 bases, there was a span of 20 bases. Germline V gene data show CDR1 as SGHRS and CDR2 as YFSETQ. This CDR3 is built from 15 residues. The CDR3 nucleotides are TGCGCCAGCAAAACCACGGGAGTGTCACAGAATGAGCAGTTCTTC. Translating gives CASKTTGVSQNEQFF.

J is TRBJ1-2 and V is TRBV25-1; 11 bases align to TRBD1. Germline CDR1 MGHDK, CDR2 SYGVNS. The length of the CDR3 is 16 residues. The trim removed 4 bases at V and 4 bases at J, leaving 8 bases unmatched. This CDR3 is CASSGSGQGAPYGYTF. CDR3 sequence (DNA): TGTGCCAGCAGTGGCTCTGGACAGGGGGCCCCCTATGGCTACACCTTC.

V gene TRBV19 combines with J gene TRBJ1-2; no clear D. Trimming removed 5 bases from V and 4 bases from J, with 11 bases in between. This CDR3 is built from 13 residues. The germline gives CDR1 LNHDA, CDR2 SQIVND (reference sequence). CDR3 amino acids: CASSAPSRYGYTF. The CDR3 DNA sequence: TGTGCCAGTAGTGCCCCCAGTCGCTATGGCTACACCTTC. Complete variable domain (other parts from reference TRBV19 and TRBJ1-2): DGGITQSPKYLFRKEGQNVTLSCEQNLNHDAMYWYRQDPGQGLRLIYYSQIVNDFQKGDIAEGYSVSREKKESFPLTVTSAQKNPTAFYLCASSAPSRYGYTFGSGTRLTVV.

This clone has just one count. The rearrangement links TRBV11-3 to TRBJ1-2; a weak D match, TRBD1 (5 bases). V gave up 1 base and J gave up 7 bases, with 10 bases separating them. The CDR3 totals 13 residues. Germline lookup yields CDR1 SGHNT and CDR2 YENEEA. The CDR3 DNA reads as TGTGCCAGCAGCTTAGTCTCAGGGTCTGGCTACACCTTC. Its translation is CASSLVSGSGYTF.

This rearrangement joins TRBV4-1 to TRBJ1-3; D is perhaps TRBD1 (6 bases). Deletions cut 4 bases from V and 0 bases from J, with 13 bases between. The CDR3 consists of 16 residues. Germline V gene data show CDR1 as MGHRA and CDR2 as YSYEKL. CDR3 bases: TGCGCCAGCAGCCGGGAGACAGGAGGCTCTGGAAACACCATATATTTT. It codes for CASSRETGGSGNTIYF.

The V and J genes are TRBV29-1 and TRBJ1-1; perhaps TRBD1 as D (6 bases). CDR1 SQVTM and CDR2 ANQGSEA come from the germline V gene. Trimming left V 4 bases short and J 1 base short, with 13 bases between. This CDR3 contains 14 residues. CDR3 in amino acids: CSVVGGRSNTEAFF. CDR3 DNA sequence: TGCAGCGTTGTCGGGGGGCGGTCGAACACTGAAGCTTTCTTT.

J is TRBJ2-5 and V is TRBV5-1; D call uncertain. Per the germline V gene, CDR1 is SGHRS and CDR2 is YFSETQ. This CDR3 contains 13 residues. The V end lost 4 bases, the J end lost 5 bases, and 12 bases lay between the germline ends. This chain's CDR3 is CASSPDVRETQYF. In nucleotides, the CDR3 is TGCGCCAGCAGCCCGGACGTCCGGGAGACCCAGTACTTC.

This chain connects TRBV5-6 to TRBJ1-1; 8 bases are a match to TRBD1. V trimming: 4 bases; J trimming: 5 bases; junction bases outside the gene matches: 4. The CDR3 runs 13 residues. Germline assignment: CDR1 SGHDT and CDR2 YYEEEE. CDR3 sequence reads: CASSPDRGTEAFF. The DNA of the CDR3 is TGTGCCAGCAGCCCCGACAGGGGTACTGAAGCTTTCTTT.

This rearrangement joins TRBV9 to TRBJ1-2, with D maybe TRBD1 (6 bases). Germline V gene lookup returns CDR1 SGDLS and CDR2 YYNGEE. Trimming shortened V by 4 bases and J by 8 bases, and 21 bases separated the two germline ends. This CDR3 is built from 15 residues. CDR3 protein: CASSSRTELSLGYTF. DNA for the CDR3: TGTGCCAGCAGCTCTCGGACAGAATTATCCCTCGGCTACACCTTC.

This rearrangement joins TRBV11-3 to TRBJ2-7; D remains ambiguous. CDR3 size: 13 residues. V shed 2 bases and J shed 6 bases, with 11 bases lying between them. The germline V gene encodes CDR1 SGHNT and CDR2 YENEEA. The CDR3 DNA sequence: TGTGCCAGCAGCTTAACCCGCAGGAGCGAGCAGTACTTC. As protein: CASSLTRRSEQYF.

The chain employs TRBV25-1 and TRBJ1-2; no definite D call. CDR1 and CDR2 (germline): MGHDK, SYGVNS. Deletions cut 3 bases from V and 4 bases from J, with 12 bases between. The CDR3 spans 14 residues. For the CDR3, the DNA is TGTGCCAGCAGTGACGGGAGACCTCCCTATGGCTACACCTTC. This translates into CASSDGRPPYGYTF.

The chain joins TRBV13 to TRBJ2-7, with D possibly called TRBD1 or TRBD2 (6 bases each). CDR1 and CDR2 (germline): PRHDT, FYEKMQ (reference sequence). The CDR3 loop spans 14 amino acids. The V end lost 4 bases, the J end lost 3 bases, and 13 bases lay between the germline ends. CDR3: CASSSSGGIYEQYF. For the CDR3, the DNA is TGTGCCAGCAGCTCGTCCGGGGGCATCTACGAGCAGTACTTC.

The chain couples TRBV2 to TRBJ2-2, with D tentatively TRBD2 (6 bases). The CDR3 contains 15 residues. Germline V CDR1 and CDR2: SNHLY, FYNNEI. The V gene lost 3 bases and the J gene lost 3 bases, with 11 bases spanning the gap. The CDR3 spells CASSESGRDTGELFF. CDR3 sequence (DNA): TGTGCCAGCAGTGAGTCCGGGAGAGACACCGGGGAGCTGTTTTTT.

This chain joins TRBV6-1 and TRBJ1-1; no definite D call. This CDR3 has 13 amino acids. V was pared by 5 bases and J by 1 base, with 8 bases between. From germline, CDR1 is MNHNS and CDR2 SASEGT. CDR3 coding DNA: TGTGCCAGCAGTCTACAAAGGAACACTGAAGCTTTCTTT. This codes for CASSLQRNTEAFF.

The J gene is TRBJ2-5, the V gene TRBV7-3, with D unresolved. With 0 bases removed from V and 4 bases from J, the gap between germline ends came to 6 bases. From germline, CDR1 is SGHTA and CDR2 FQGTGA. This CDR3 is 13 amino acids long. The CDR3 DNA sequence: TGTGCCAGCAGCTTAACCGTAGGAGAGACCCAGTACTTC. Translating it yields CASSLTVGETQYF.

The CDR3 nucleotides read TGTGCCAGCAGCCTGGGACAGGCCTTCTATGGCTACACCTTC. It codes for CASSLGQAFYGYTF. This chain uses TRBV6-1 with TRBJ1-2, with TRBD1 matching 8 bases. V lost 6 bases, J lost 4 bases, and 7 bases stayed unmatched. The CDR3 loop spans 14 amino acids. The V gene's germline CDR1 is MNHNS and CDR2 SASEGT.